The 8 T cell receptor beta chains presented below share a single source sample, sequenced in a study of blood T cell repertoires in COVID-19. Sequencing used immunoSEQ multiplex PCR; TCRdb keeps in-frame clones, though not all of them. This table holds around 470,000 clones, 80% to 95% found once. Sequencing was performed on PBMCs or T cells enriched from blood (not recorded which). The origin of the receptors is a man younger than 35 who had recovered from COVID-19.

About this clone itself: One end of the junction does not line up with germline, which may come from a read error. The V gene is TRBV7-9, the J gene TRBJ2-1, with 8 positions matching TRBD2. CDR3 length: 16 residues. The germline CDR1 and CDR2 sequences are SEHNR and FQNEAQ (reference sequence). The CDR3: CAGSDRLAQTYNEQFF. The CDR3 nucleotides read TGTGCCGGCAGCGACAGACTAGCGCAAACCTACAATGAGCAGTTCTTC.

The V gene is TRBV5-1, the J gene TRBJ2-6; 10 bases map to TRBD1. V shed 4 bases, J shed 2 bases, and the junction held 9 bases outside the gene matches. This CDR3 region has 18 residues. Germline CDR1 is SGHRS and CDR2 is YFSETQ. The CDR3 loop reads CASSRRQGALAGANVLTF. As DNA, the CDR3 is TGCGCCAGCAGCCGAAGACAGGGGGCGCTCGCTGGGGCCAACGTCCTGACTTTC.

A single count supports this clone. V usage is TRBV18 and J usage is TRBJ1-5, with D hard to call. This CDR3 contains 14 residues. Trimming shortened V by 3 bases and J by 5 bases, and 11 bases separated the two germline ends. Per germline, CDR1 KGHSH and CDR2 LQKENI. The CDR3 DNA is TGTGCCAGCTCACCCAACACCGTGGATCAGCCCCAGCATTTT. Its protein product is CASSPNTVDQPQHF.

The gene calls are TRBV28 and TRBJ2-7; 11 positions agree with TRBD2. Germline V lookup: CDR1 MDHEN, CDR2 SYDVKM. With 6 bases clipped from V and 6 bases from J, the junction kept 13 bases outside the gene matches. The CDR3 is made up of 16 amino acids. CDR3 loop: CASSKASGGLLIEQYF. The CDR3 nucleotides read TGTGCCAGCAGCAAAGCTAGCGGGGGGTTATTGATCGAGCAGTACTTC.

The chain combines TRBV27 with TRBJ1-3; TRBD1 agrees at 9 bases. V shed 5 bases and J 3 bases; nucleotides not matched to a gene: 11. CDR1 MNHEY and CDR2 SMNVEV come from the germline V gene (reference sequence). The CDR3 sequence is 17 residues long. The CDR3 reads CASSKTKQGAGGNTIYF. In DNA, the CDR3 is TGTGCCAGCAGTAAGACCAAACAGGGGGCTGGTGGAAACACCATATATTTT.

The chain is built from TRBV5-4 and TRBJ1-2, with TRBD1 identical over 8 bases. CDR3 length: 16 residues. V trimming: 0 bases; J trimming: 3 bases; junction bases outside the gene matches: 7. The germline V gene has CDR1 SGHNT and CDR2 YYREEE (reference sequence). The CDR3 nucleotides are TGTGCCAGCAGCTTGGCCCTAGGACAGGGAGACTATGGCTACACCTTC. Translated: CASSLALGQGDYGYTF. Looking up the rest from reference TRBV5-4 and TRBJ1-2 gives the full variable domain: ETGVTQSPTHLIKTRGQQVTLRCSSQSGHNTVSWYQQALGQGPQFIFQYYREEENGRGNFPPRFSGLQFPNYSSELNVNALELDDSALYLCASSLALGQGDYGYTFGSGTRLTVV.

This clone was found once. The CDR3 nucleotides read TGCAGCGTTGAAGGGGCGGGGACAGATACGCAGTATTTT. Translation gives CSVEGAGTDTQYF. This chain uses TRBV29-1 with TRBJ2-3; D may be TRBD2 (6 bases). CDR1 and CDR2 (germline): SQVTM, ANQGSEA. The CDR3 length is 13 residues. Trimming cost V 1 base and J 3 bases, with 8 bases left between them.

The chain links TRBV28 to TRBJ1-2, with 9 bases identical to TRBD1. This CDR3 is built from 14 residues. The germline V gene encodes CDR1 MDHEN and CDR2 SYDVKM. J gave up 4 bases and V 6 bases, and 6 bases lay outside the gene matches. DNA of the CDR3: TGTGCCAGCAGGGAGACAGGGGGTGCCTATGGCTACACCTTC. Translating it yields CASRETGGAYGYTF.